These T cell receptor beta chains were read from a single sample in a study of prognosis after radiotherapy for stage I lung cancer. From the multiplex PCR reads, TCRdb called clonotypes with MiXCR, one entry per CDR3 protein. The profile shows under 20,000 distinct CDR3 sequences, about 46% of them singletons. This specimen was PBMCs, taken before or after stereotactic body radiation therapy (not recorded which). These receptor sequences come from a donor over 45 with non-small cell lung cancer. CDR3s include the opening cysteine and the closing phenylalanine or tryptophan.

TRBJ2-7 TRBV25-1 CASSPDGPYEQYF
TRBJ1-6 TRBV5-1 CASSKTGGRGSPLHF
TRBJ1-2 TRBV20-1 CSARGFGYTF
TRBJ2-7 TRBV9 CASSPRASGTTYEQYF
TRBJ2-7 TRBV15 CATSTQGYEQYF
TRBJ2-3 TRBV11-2 CASSSPEGVSTQYF
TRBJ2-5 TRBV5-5 CASSFGGETQYF
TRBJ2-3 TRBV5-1 CASSRGLAEDTQYF
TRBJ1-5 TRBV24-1 CATSDTLRGPGQPQHF
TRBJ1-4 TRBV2 CASRNVANEKLFF
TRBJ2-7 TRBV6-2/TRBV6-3 CASSPRVLAVGGSYEQYF
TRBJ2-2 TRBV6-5 CASSYSGSAQTGELFF
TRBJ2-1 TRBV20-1 CSATGGSGSSYNEQFF
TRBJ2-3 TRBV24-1 CATSDPGLAADTQYF